The clone carrying this T cell receptor (beta chain) has only one observation. The method was immunoSEQ multiplex PCR; TCRdb's version includes in-frame clones alone and lacks a portion of them. The table has approximately 170,000 clones, about 88% seen once. This record comes from a study of blood T cell repertoires in COVID-19. The germline gives CDR1 SQVTM, CDR2 ANQGSEA. Trimming shortened V by 7 bases and J by 4 bases, and 13 bases separated the two germline ends. This CDR3 is built from 12 residues. Sequences were obtained from PBMCs or T cells enriched from blood (not recorded which). The TCR sequence derives from a young woman who had recovered from COVID-19. The genes are TRBV29-1 and TRBJ1-2; no clear D gene. CDR3 loop: CSGPRIVYGYTF. As DNA, the CDR3 is TGCAGCGGCCCGAGAATAGTCTATGGCTACACCTTC.